This T cell receptor beta chain is drawn from a study of shared clonotypes between healthy human individuals (dated by TCRdb to the early 2020s). Regarding the research as a whole: The cohort included three men and a couple of women between 18 and 49 years of age. For each donor, CD4 naive and CD4 memory were each run on three plates, CD8 naive on two plates, and CD8 memory on one plate. To estimate repertoire size and how much clonotypes are shared between individuals, the study performed deep sequencing of blood TCR repertoires from roughly five healthy adults. Different laboratories and diverse techniques were used to prepare libraries and sequence TCR repertoires, to increase sequencing depth and limit assay-specific biases. Per donor, leukapheresis produced somewhere between about 0.85 and 8.9 billion PBMCs. The paper as a whole reports these results and caveats: Across a handful of donors, approximately 5% of naive CD4, more than 3% of naive CD8, around 2.1% of memory CD4, and under 0.45% of memory CD8 clonotypes were shared. Sampling was limited to blood, and TCR repertoires in tissue likely differ from TCR repertoires in blood. The small number of donors limited the genetic and exposure-history diversity represented. Naive subsets generally had larger estimated clonotype richness than memory subsets did. Compared with non-shared clonotypes, the clonotypes found in all four sorted-subset donors had higher generation probabilities. Based on pairwise subsampling, the degree of clonotype sharing among donors was expected to be affected by sequencing depth. Even with the large sequencing depth, rarefaction of the sorted-subset datasets indicated that sequencing was incomplete.

This clone was counted a single time. Its antigen specificity is not known. Base-call qualities are not available, and no considerably larger clone is one nucleotide away. Looking up the germline V gene (reference sequence) yields CDR1 SEHNR and CDR2 FQNEAQ. V is trimmed back by 5 bases and J by 1 base, and the junction contains 9 bases that no gene match accounts for. The CDR3 spans 17 residues, from the cysteine through the phenylalanine. Of all the DNA, just the CDR3 is kept, 51 bases in frame from base 1. For the CD8 naive samples, CD45RO-negative cells were positively selected for CCR7, yielding a CD45RA+CCR7+ population from which TemRA cells were excluded. Healthy HIV-negative adults with no recently reported acute infections or vaccinations were included as donors. All donors were Caucasian adults living in Nashville, Tennessee, USA. Blood was collected by leukapheresis, and PBMCs were isolated by Ficoll-Histopaque density gradient centrifugation and then cryopreserved in liquid nitrogen vapor phase. Analytical flow cytometry was used to check the purity and quantity of every magnetically sorted T cell population. Genomic DNA was isolated from every sorted fraction and measured by UV absorbance on a Nanodrop 2000c.

Using the deep immunoSEQ assay, TCR CDR3 regions were amplified from genomic DNA by multiplex PCR. For each cell subset, the extracted genomic DNA was distributed evenly across all wells of several immunoSEQ 96-well plates, and each plate served as one replicate. Each replicate PCR for sorted subsets received roughly 0.2 ug genomic DNA, equal to around 32,000 T cell genomes. Purified libraries were measured with a Qubit 3.0 fluorometer, size-checked on a Bioanalyzer 2100, and measured again with the KAPA Library Quantification kit. A separate single-read 150-cycle Illumina NextSeq 550 flow cell was used to sequence each immunoSEQ 96-well plate. The paper's data handling went like this. Because the immunoSEQ output held only junctional sequences and lacked quality scores, the filtering could not match the filtering applied to full-length reads. To assign V/J genes and CDR3, sequences were annotated against IMGT germline references using PyIR, a Python wrapper for IgBLAST v1.9. Reads with weak V/J assignments (E-value above 1e-6), missing CDR3, stop codons, out-of-frame junctions, or ambiguous translated residues were removed. A V3J clonotype was defined by an identical inferred V gene, J gene, and CDR3 amino acid sequence. The percentage overlap between two repertoires was calculated by dividing the number of shared unique clonotypes by the size of the smaller repertoire. Three approaches were used to assess repertoire richness: RTK rarefaction, the Chao1 estimator, and Recon v2.1 estimates of unobserved clonotypes. Generation probabilities for all TCRbeta clonotypes obtained by the gDNA method from a few donors were computed using OLGA. TCRdb carries this immuneACCESS record with in-frame sequences only. Its versions omit some clonotypes, under half of them owing to an unresolved V gene in the studies checked, with the rest unexplained. From that table come the V and J calls and clone size; the DNA was used to work out D and trimming. For this sample the table gives about 2.1 million clones, of which under 95% were detected only once. The ten top clones hold 1.7% of the sample.

Sequenced input: naive CD8+ T cells from PBMCs. The meaning of the sample's cell subset or site label: CD45RA+CCR7+. The chain is made from TRBV7-9 and TRBJ2-1; 9 central nucleotides agree with TRBD1. This TCR was recovered from a man younger than 35 in good health. Some clones in this sample may be carry-over from other donors' samples. The DNA sequence is TGTGCCAGCAGCAATCGACAGGGGGTGAGGTCCTACAATGAGCAGTTCTTC. Its protein product is CASSNRQGVRSYNEQFF.